The 15 T cell receptor beta chains listed next were all sequenced from one sample in a study of CD8 T cells in Susac syndrome. It was with random hexamers that 0.5 to 1 ug RNA was reverse transcribed. TCRdb reanalysed the immunoSEQ multiplex PCR reads using MiXCR and keeps one entry per CDR3 protein. The sample has roughly 130,000 distinct CDR3 sequences; roughly 96% are singletons. Specimen: CD4+ T cells from PBMCs. These receptors were taken from a human donor in good health.

The gene calls are TRBV6-6 and TRBJ2-7; D is ambiguous. CDR3 length: 14 amino acids. Germline values: CDR1 MNHNY, CDR2 SVGAGI (reference sequence). The V end was cut by 7 bases, the J end by 0 bases, with 13 bases between. The CDR3 loop is CASNPRGNSYEQYF. The CDR3 DNA follows: TGTGCCAGCAACCCCCGAGGAAACTCCTACGAGCAGTACTTC.

This clonotype was observed a few times. This chain uses TRBV3-1 with TRBJ2-7, with 9 bases matching TRBD1. The germline gives CDR1 LGHDT, CDR2 YNNKEL (reference sequence). The CDR3 is 15 residues long. After removal of 5 bases from V and 5 bases from J, the junction contained 10 bases not matched to a gene. CDR3 coding DNA: TGTGCCAGCAGCACCTACAGGGGGCGCAGGGACGAGCAGTACTTC. Translation: CASSTYRGRRDEQYF.

This clonotype was counted once. V usage is TRBV2 and J usage is TRBJ2-4; TRBD2 is a possible D gene (5 bases). Germline V gives CDR1 SNHLY, CDR2 FYNNEI. The CDR3 contains 15 residues. Trimming pared 3 bases from V and 0 bases from J, leaving 9 bases between. The DNA for the CDR3 is TGTGCCAGCAGTGAGGGAGTCCTAGCCAAAAACATTCAGTACTTC. Translated, it gives CASSEGVLAKNIQYF.

The J gene is TRBJ2-7, the V gene TRBV10-3, with a possible D match to TRBD2 (6 bases). There are 13 residues in the CDR3. Germline CDR1 is ENHRY and CDR2 is SYGVKD. Trimming took off 3 bases at V and 1 base at J, with 7 bases between the two ends. The CDR3 DNA reads TGTGCCATCAGTGAAGGGACTTCCTACGAGCAGTACTTC. Its translation is CAISEGTSYEQYF.

The V call is TRBV7-8, the J call TRBJ1-4, with 7 nucleotides matching TRBD1. In germline, CDR1 is SGHVS, CDR2 FQNEAQ. Germline trimming cut 6 bases from V and 1 base from J; bases unmatched to any gene: 5. The CDR3 sequence is 15 residues long. CDR3 in DNA: TGTGCCAGCAGAAACAGGGGAAGAACTAATGAAAAACTGTTTTTT. Its translation: CASRNRGRTNEKLFF.

The chain joins TRBV2 to TRBJ2-6; no reliable D call. Trimming cost V 8 bases and J 0 bases, with 11 bases left between them. The CDR3 length is 15 residues. Per germline, CDR1 SNHLY and CDR2 FYNNEI. CDR3 region: CASGIFLSGANVLTF. The CDR3 DNA follows: TGTGCCAGCGGGATATTCCTCTCTGGGGCCAACGTCCTGACTTTC. Looking up the rest from reference TRBV2 and TRBJ2-6 gives the full variable domain: EPEVTQTPSHQVTQMGQEVILRCVPISNHLYFYWYRQILGQKVEFLVSFYNNEISEKSEIFDDQFSVERPDGSNFTLKIRSTKLEDSAMYFCASGIFLSGANVLTFGAGSRLTVL.

This chain uses TRBV6-6 with TRBJ2-1, with 9 bases that match TRBD2. The ends lost 7 bases at V and 3 bases at J; junction bases unmatched: 7. The CDR3 is 15 residues long. CDR1 is MNHNY and CDR2 is SVGAGI in the germline V gene (reference sequence). The CDR3 sequence is CASTGGREGYNEQFF. For the CDR3, the DNA is TGTGCCAGCACCGGAGGGCGGGAGGGCTACAATGAGCAGTTCTTC.

V and J are TRBV19 and TRBJ2-7, with D possibly matching TRBD1 (7 bases). The CDR3 extends over 14 amino acids. V shed 4 bases and J shed 2 bases, with 12 bases lying between them. Germline values: CDR1 LNHDA, CDR2 SQIVND (reference sequence). CDR3 sequence (DNA): TGTGCCAGTAGTAGGAGGGGACAGACCTACGAGCAGTACTTC. Its translation is CASSRRGQTYEQYF.

The chain carries TRBV5-1 and TRBJ1-5; D may be TRBD1 (5 bases). Germline V gives CDR1 SGHRS, CDR2 YFSETQ. This CDR3 region has 14 residues. V was pared by 4 bases and J by 3 bases, with 11 bases between. The CDR3 spells CASSIGTLNQPQHF. The CDR3 nucleotides read TGCGCCAGCAGCATCGGGACCCTCAATCAGCCCCAGCATTTT.

CDR3 DNA sequence: TGTGCCAGCAGCGTAGGAGGGGTCGGGATCTACAATGAGCAGTTCTTC. It is translated as CASSVGGVGIYNEQFF. This chain connects TRBV9 to TRBJ2-1; D may be TRBD1 or TRBD2 (5 bases each). With 0 bases removed from V and 3 bases from J, the gap between germline ends came to 13 bases. CDR3 size: 16 residues. Germline values: CDR1 SGDLS, CDR2 YYNGEE.

J is TRBJ2-1 and V is TRBV6-2 or TRBV6-3; 8 nucleotides align to TRBD1. The CDR3 is made up of 17 amino acids. Looked up from germline, CDR1 is MNHEY and CDR2 is SVGEGT. V lost 0 bases to trimming and J lost 4 bases; unmatched junction nucleotides: 8. The CDR3 spells CASSYSPGTGLYNEQFF. The DNA of the CDR3 is TGTGCCAGCAGTTACTCCCCTGGGACAGGCCTTTACAATGAGCAGTTCTTC.

V usage is TRBV11-1 and J usage is TRBJ2-7; 8 bases fit TRBD2. The V gene's germline CDR1 is SGHAT and CDR2 FQDESV (reference sequence). The ends lost 5 bases at V and 3 bases at J; junction bases unmatched: 3. The CDR3 length is 13 residues. The CDR3 DNA reads TGTGCCAGCAGCCCGGGGGGGTACTACGAGCAGTACTTC. Translated: CASSPGGYYEQYF.

The chain employs TRBV5-4 and TRBJ2-7; D is perhaps TRBD2 (5 bases). CDR3 length equals 13 residues. Per the germline V gene, CDR1 is SGHNT and CDR2 is YYREEE (reference sequence). Trimming pared 0 bases from V and 4 bases from J, leaving 8 bases between. The CDR3 here is CASSLGSGYEQYF. The CDR3 nucleotides read TGTGCCAGCAGCTTGGGGAGCGGATACGAGCAGTACTTC.

This chain joins TRBV12-3 or TRBV12-4 and TRBJ1-1; no firm D call. Trimming removed 6 bases from V and 10 bases from J, with 12 bases in between. The CDR3 length is 11 residues. CDR3 in DNA: TGTGCCAGCAGCCGGAAAGAGGTAGCTTTCTTT. Amino acids: CASSRKEVAFF.

This clonotype appeared a single time. As DNA, the CDR3 is TGTGCCAGCAGTCCGGTTCCTAGACGAGCAAACACCGGGGAGCTGTTTTTT. This translates into CASSPVPRRANTGELFF. The chain employs TRBV28 and TRBJ2-2; no clear D. V shed 5 bases and J shed 2 bases, with 18 bases lying between them. CDR3 length equals 17 residues. The V gene's germline CDR1 is MDHEN and CDR2 SYDVKM.